The next 20 T cell receptor beta chains were all read from a single sample in a study of radiation and T cells in renal cell carcinoma. The protocol was immunoSEQ multiplex PCR, while the TCRdb copy is restricted to in-frame clones and leaves out a portion. The table shows just over 95,000 clones, with around 80% occurring only once. The time point here: blood 4 weeks post-SBRT, at nephrectomy. The treatment: 15 Gy SBRT to primary tumor, nephrectomy 4 weeks later. The material sequenced was blood, taken from a patient whose treatment included radiotherapy and nephrectomy. The receptors come from a man aged 60 to 69 with renal cell carcinoma.

The J gene is TRBJ2-2, the V gene TRBV5-1; TRBD2 aligns across 9 bases. The CDR3 is 15 amino acids. Germline CDR1 is SGHRS and CDR2 is YFSETQ. V was clipped by 1 base and J by 4 bases; unmatched bases: 2. The CDR3 sequence: CASSLRREGTGELFF. The CDR3 DNA is TGCGCCAGCAGCTTGCGGCGGGAGGGCACCGGGGAGCTGTTTTTT.

CDR3: CASSRDRGDSPLHF. CDR3 DNA sequence: TGTGCCAGCAGCCGTGACAGGGGGGATTCACCCCTCCACTTT. V is TRBV6-6 and J is TRBJ1-6; TRBD1 agrees at 9 bases. Germline V lookup: CDR1 MNHNY, CDR2 SVGAGI (reference sequence). The CDR3 is made up of 14 amino acids. Germline trimming cut 6 bases from V and 8 bases from J; bases unmatched to any gene: 5.

The chain joins TRBV6-5 to TRBJ2-1; 9 bases are a match to TRBD2. With V trimmed by 4 bases and J by 6 bases, 7 bases remained unmatched. Per germline, CDR1 MNHEY and CDR2 SVGAGI. The CDR3 contains 15 residues. The CDR3 nucleotides read TGTGCCAGCAGTTGGAGCCTAGCGGGGATCAATGAGCAGTTCTTC. Its translation is CASSWSLAGINEQFF.

The chain employs TRBV6-6 and TRBJ2-3, with D unclear. V lost 2 bases and J lost 0, with 12 bases in between. From germline, CDR1 is MNHNY and CDR2 SVGAGI (reference sequence). CDR3 length: 16 amino acids. The DNA of the CDR3 is TGTGCCAGCAGTTACAACCCGATCCTTAGCACAGATACGCAGTATTTT. As protein: CASSYNPILSTDTQYF.

The chain carries TRBV10-2 and TRBJ1-2; maybe TRBD1 (5 bases). Germline values: CDR1 WSHSY, CDR2 SAAADI. The V end lost 0 bases, the J end lost 3 bases, and 14 bases lay between the germline ends. The length of the CDR3 is 16 residues. The CDR3 region is CASSESLWGIDYGYTF. DNA for the CDR3: TGCGCCAGCAGTGAGTCTCTTTGGGGCATCGACTATGGCTACACCTTC.

The J gene is TRBJ2-5, the V gene TRBV7-2; D gene uncertain. This CDR3 spans 15 amino acids. Germline-derived CDR1 and CDR2 are SGHTA and FQGNSA. Deletions cut 1 base from V and 2 bases from J, with 11 bases between. As DNA, the CDR3 is TGTGCCAGCAGCTTAGGGAACGGCGTACAAGAGACCCAGTACTTC. Its protein product is CASSLGNGVQETQYF. Variable domain in full (rest from reference TRBV7-2 and TRBJ2-5): GAGVSQSPSNKVTEKGKDVELRCDPISGHTALYWYRQSLGQGLEFLIYFQGNSAPDKSGLPSDRFSAERTGGSVSTLTIQRTQQEDSAVYLCASSLGNGVQETQYFGPGTRLLVL.

V is TRBV19 and J is TRBJ2-2; D is possibly TRBD1 (5 bases). Germline V lookup: CDR1 LNHDA, CDR2 SQIVND (reference sequence). V lost 8 bases, J lost 7 bases, and 14 bases lay in between. The CDR3 runs to 13 residues. Here the CDR3 reads CASRVGAIGELFF. The CDR3, as DNA: TGTGCCAGTCGAGTAGGGGCAATCGGGGAGCTGTTTTTT.

The chain uses TRBV4-2 and TRBJ2-4; D is perhaps TRBD1 (6 bases). The CDR3 contains 14 residues. CDR1 and CDR2 (germline): LGHNA, YNFKEQ. With 2 bases removed from V and 4 bases from J, the gap between germline ends came to 9 bases. CDR3 DNA sequence: TGTGCCAGCAGCCAATCGCAGGGGAAAAACATTCAGTACTTC. Encoded protein: CASSQSQGKNIQYF.

The chain combines TRBV7-9 with TRBJ2-7, with D possibly being TRBD1 (6 bases). Germline lookup yields CDR1 SEHNR and CDR2 FQNEAQ (reference sequence). Trimming pared 5 bases from V and 2 bases from J, leaving 16 bases between. This CDR3 has 15 amino acids. The CDR3 here is CASSEKQGPPYEQYF. The CDR3 nucleotides are TGTGCCAGCAGCGAGAAACAGGGCCCTCCCTACGAGCAGTACTTC.

This clone has a count of ten or more. CDR3 region: CASSSPTPGTASGNTIYF. The CDR3 nucleotides are TGCGCCAGCAGCTCCCCCACGCCCGGGACTGCGTCTGGAAACACCATATATTTT. J is TRBJ1-3 and V is TRBV5-1; D is perhaps TRBD1 (5 bases). The length of the CDR3 is 18 residues. The V gene's germline CDR1 is SGHRS and CDR2 YFSETQ. The V gene lost 3 bases and the J gene lost 1 base, with 20 bases spanning the gap.

The rearrangement uses TRBV10-2 and TRBJ2-2; the D gene is possibly TRBD2 (6 bases). Germline V CDR1 and CDR2: WSHSY, SAAADI. CDR3 length: 15 residues. V gave up 5 bases and J gave up 1 base, with 11 bases separating them. CDR3 DNA sequence: TGCGCCAGCAGTAGGCGGGGTGAGAACACCGGGGAGCTGTTTTTT. Residues: CASSRRGENTGELFF.

This clone was seen a few times. The gene calls are TRBV14 and TRBJ2-5; D possibly corresponds to TRBD2 (5 bases). CDR3 length equals 16 residues. Germline CDR1 SGHDN, CDR2 FVKESK. Trimming shortened V by 3 bases and J by 2 bases, and 16 bases separated the two germline ends. CDR3 nucleotide sequence: TGTGCCAGCAGCCATCTACGAGGTCGGGGTCAAGAGACCCAGTACTTC. This codes for CASSHLRGRGQETQYF.

The chain is built from TRBV27 and TRBJ2-1, with 7 bases aligning to TRBD2. The CDR3 is 16 residues long. J lost 2 bases, V lost 4 bases, and 8 bases had no gene match. CDR1 and CDR2 (germline): MNHEY, SMNVEV (reference sequence). CDR3 bases: TGTGCCAGCAGTTCCGCCAGCGGGGTCGCCTACAATGAGCAGTTCTTC. It yields the protein CASSSASGVAYNEQFF.

The chain joins TRBV12-5 to TRBJ1-2, with 7 bases identical to TRBD1. The trim removed 5 bases at V and 2 bases at J, leaving 5 bases unmatched. CDR3 length: 14 amino acids. Germline V gene data show CDR1 as LGHNT and CDR2 as FRNRAP. This CDR3 is CASGRSQGNYGYTF. CDR3 DNA: TGTGCTAGTGGTCGATCACAGGGGAACTATGGCTACACCTTC.

The rearrangement uses TRBV19 and TRBJ2-1; 8 bases line up with TRBD2. The V segment lost 3 bases and the J segment 2 bases; nucleotides outside the gene matches: 12. There are 18 residues in the CDR3. Germline CDR1 is LNHDA and CDR2 is SQIVND (reference sequence). The CDR3 spells CASSILLERESPYNEQFF. DNA of the CDR3: TGTGCCAGTAGTATTCTATTAGAGCGGGAGTCCCCCTACAATGAGCAGTTCTTC.

The chain has TRBV6-6 and TRBJ2-3, with 7 bases fitting TRBD1. The CDR3 length is 15 residues. In germline, CDR1 is MNHNY, CDR2 SVGAGI (reference sequence). The J segment lost 4 bases and the V segment lost 7 bases, leaving 11 bases of the junction unmatched. CDR3 protein: CASNPRDSGSDTQYF. CDR3 in DNA: TGTGCCAGCAACCCCCGGGACAGCGGATCAGATACGCAGTATTTT.

The chain is built from TRBV18 and TRBJ1-3; possible D gene TRBD1, 5 bases. The ends were cut back, 5 bases at V and 0 bases at J, with 17 bases in the middle. The germline gives CDR1 KGHSH, CDR2 LQKENI. This CDR3 has 17 residues. The CDR3 region is CASSELGVHTSGNTIYF. The CDR3, as DNA: TGTGCCAGCTCAGAGCTAGGGGTTCACACCTCTGGAAACACCATATATTTT.

The rearrangement uses TRBV27 and TRBJ2-7, with 7 bases aligning to TRBD1. Germline CDR1 is MNHEY and CDR2 is SMNVEV (reference sequence). The CDR3 is 15 amino acids. The V segment lost 4 bases and the J segment 9 bases; nucleotides outside the gene matches: 15. CDR3 residues: CASSWWQGESAVQYF. Written as DNA, the CDR3 is TGTGCCAGCAGTTGGTGGCAGGGGGAATCTGCGGTGCAGTACTTC.

The chain recombines TRBV4-2 with TRBJ1-6; 10 positions agree with TRBD1. The V gene's germline CDR1 is LGHNA and CDR2 YNFKEQ. The CDR3 covers 15 residues. V trimming: 5 bases; J trimming: 10 bases; junction bases outside the gene matches: 8. As DNA, the CDR3 is TGTGCCAGCAGCTACAGGGACAGGGGTAACTCACCCCTCCACTTT. This translates into CASSYRDRGNSPLHF.

The gene calls are TRBV5-1 and TRBJ2-1; 9 bases line up with TRBD2. The CDR3 extends over 15 amino acids. The V gene's germline CDR1 is SGHRS and CDR2 YFSETQ. After removal of 0 bases from V and 14 bases from J, the junction contained 12 bases not matched to a gene. The DNA for the CDR3 is TGCGCCAGCAGCTTGGGACTAGCGGACCCGGTTGGTGAGTTCTTC. As protein: CASSLGLADPVGEFF.